The clone carrying this T cell receptor beta chain was recorded a few times. Its antigen is unidentified. This sample was taken from a study of T-cell memory formation after mild COVID-19. Study findings and constraints: Of the contracting clones, CD4+ ones lay mainly in CM and EM, and CD8+ ones in EMRA.

Per germline, CDR1 SGHVS and CDR2 FNYEAQ. Between the trimmed V and J ends, which lost 4 bases and 7 bases, there was a span of 17 bases. This CDR3 has 15 amino acids. TCRdb analysed the 5' RACE reads with MiXCR anew, one entry per CDR3 protein. The table has roughly 150,000 distinct CDR3 sequences, approximately 25% seen once. This sequence joins TRBV7-6 and TRBJ1-5, with D unresolved. The receptor was isolated from an adult woman who had mild COVID-19 (a few samples of this study predate the infection). Cell type and time point are not known. The sequenced sample was PBMCs or a T cell subset sorted from them (not recorded which). CDR3 nucleotides: TGTGCCAGCAGCTCCCATTCCTCCCGAGGGCAGCCCCAGCATTTT. Residues: CASSSHSSRGQPQHF.